This T cell receptor beta chain was found in a study of T cells in Graves' hyperthyroidism and ophthalmopathy. Amplification of TCR beta CDR3 regions was performed using RNA transcripts as template. TCR CDR3 regions were first amplified by RT-PCR with HTBI primers. TCRdb re-analysed the multiplex PCR reads in MiXCR, keeping a single row per CDR3 protein. Of 500,000 to 800,000 distinct CDR3 sequences in the sample, roughly 15% were seen once. A patient was excluded if there was uncontrolled infection, other autoimmune disease, pregnancy or lactation. Fresh peripheral blood, roughly 9.8 ml of it, supplied the PBMCs. In regard to this clonotype: Antigen specificity is unknown.

The CDR3 totals 15 residues. Germline CDR1 and CDR2: SGDLS and YYNGEE. V shed 0 bases and J shed 4 bases, with 13 bases lying between them. Whole-study results and caveats: A model of 13 V-J features distinguished ophthalmopathy from stable hyperthyroidism. It was a median about 7.1 months before onset that the model predicted ophthalmopathy.

V is TRBV9 and J is TRBJ1-2; TRBD1 might be the D (6 bases). The receptor comes from a woman between 50 and 59 years old with Graves' ophthalmopathy. The specimen sequenced was blood. Written as DNA, the CDR3 is TGTGCCAGCAGCGTAGGTCCGGGGGCGGCCTATGGCTACACCTTC. It codes for CASSVGPGAAYGYTF.